The entry below gives a single TCR beta chain sequence along with its context. Its specificity is not known. This sample was included in a study of T cell responses to AZD1222 COVID-19 vaccine. Germline CDR1 SGHRS, CDR2 YFSETQ. CDR3 length: 16 residues. Trimming removed 5 bases from V and 3 bases from J; junction bases left unmatched: 13. Data came from immunoSEQ multiplex PCR; TCRdb stores just in-frame clones and leaves some out. Here the sample spans some 150,000 clones, 90% being singletons. Study findings and constraints: Nearly half of spike-specific TCRs reportedly target unmutated variant regions.

The chain joins TRBV5-1 to TRBJ1-2, with 7 bases identical to TRBD1. This TCR came from an adult in good health. The source material was peripheral blood, sampled on day 0 of AZD1222 vaccination. CDR3 nucleotide sequence: TGCGCCAGCAGGACGGCGGGGGCACAGGGGCACTATGGCTACACCTTC. It translates to CASRTAGAQGHYGYTF.